This T cell receptor beta chain derives from a study of cytotoxic CD8 clonotypes in ibrutinib-treated CLL. Study context: Partial response was seen in approximately 24 patients and complete response in 2; after median roughly 6 years, approximately 15 stayed remitted, roughly 12 progressed.

With sequencing, the targeted depth ranged from 1 in 200,000 to 1 in 1 million T cells. TCRdb's table, derived via immunoSEQ multiplex PCR, lists solely in-frame clones and lacks some. The data show some 200,000 clones, roughly 72% seen once. This CDR3 region has 12 residues. Germline V gene sequence: CDR1 SGHNT, CDR2 YYREEE (reference sequence). Trimming took 4 bases from V and 4 from J, leaving 8 bases between them. The rearrangement uses TRBV5-4 and TRBJ1-2, with D perhaps matching TRBD1 (5 bases). The sequences come from PBMCs, collected after 24 months of ibrutinib treatment. The receptor's source is a human donor with chronic lymphocytic leukemia. CDR3 nucleotides: TGTGCCAGCAGCCCCGACAGCTATGGCTACACCTTC. Its protein is CASSPDSYGYTF.